Reported below is one T cell receptor beta chain. This clone was counted a few times. This clone's antigen is unknown. No quality values exist for individual bases; no much larger clone is one base distant. As encoded in the germline V gene, CDR1 is SGHVS while CDR2 is FQNEAQ. V is pared back by 3 bases and J by 6 bases, with 9 bases lying between the germline termini. The cysteine opens and the phenylalanine closes a CDR3 of 13 amino acids. Kept here is only the CDR3 DNA, which spans 39 bases and is read in frame from base 1. This sample was included in a study of OX40 agonist ivuxolimab in advanced cancers. General notes on the study: The costimulatory receptor OX40 (CD134) was targeted by ivuxolimab, a fully human IgG2 agonistic monoclonal antibody. Intravenous ivuxolimab was administered to patients every 2 weeks at six dose levels: 0.01, 0.1, 0.3, 1.5, 3 and 10 mg/kg. Of the roughly 51 patients in dose escalation, 19 had hepatocellular carcinoma, some 15 had melanoma, 9 had renal cell carcinoma and 9 had head and neck cancer. In the dose-escalation cohort, approximately 82% of patients were male, and the mean age was roughly 60 years, with a range of 23 to 79. Prior anti-PD-1, anti-PD-L1 or anti-CTLA-4 therapy was permitted, and roughly two fifths of dose-escalation patients had received checkpoint inhibitors. Partial responses occurred in three dose-escalation patients: two with cutaneous melanoma and one with hepatocellular carcinoma. The point of sequencing TCRbeta in the periphery was to test whether ivuxolimab changed TCR sequence diversity and drove clonal T-cell expansion. The paper reports the monotherapy dose-escalation portion (N of about 56 patients) of the phase I ivuxolimab trial. Study-level results and caveats: Low levels of normalized T-cell clonal expansion were also seen in some patients who did not respond. Clonal expansion of both CD4+ and CD8+ blood T cells was observed from baseline to week 6 at doses 0.1 to 3.0 mg/kg. Antigen specificity was not determined for the clonally expanded peripheral T cells. After ivuxolimab, more expanded clones were found on average in CD8+ T cells than in CD4+ T cells. In partial responders in the 0.1-3.0 mg/kg groups, normalized peripheral clonal expansion was found to be among the lowest, especially among CD8+ T cells.

The trial excluded patients who had a history of autoimmune disease or who were on systemic immunosuppression. In every dose cohort, peripheral blood was drawn for TCR sequencing at baseline, cycle 4 day 1, and cycle 7 day 1. The samples were taken from a phase I, first-in-human, multicenter, open-label dose-escalation trial of ivuxolimab. The trial enrolled adults with locally advanced or metastatic head and neck squamous cell, hepatocellular, melanoma or renal cell carcinoma. Before TCR sequencing, CD4+ and CD8+ T cells were separately sorted from peripheral blood. For sequencing of the TCRbeta CDR3 region, genomic DNA was extracted from the sorted cells. The immunoSEQ Assay was used for sequencing of TCRbeta CDR3 regions. TCRdb took over this immuneACCESS table, retaining in-frame rearrangements with V and J assigned. Such tables are incomplete; in checked studies, under half of the missing clones stem from an unresolved V gene, and the remainder is unexplained. The sample table records about 98,000 clones; around nine tenths of these occur just once. The ten most abundant clones make up roughly 0.5% of the sample.

The sequence came from an adult with an advanced solid tumor such as melanoma, head and neck, liver or kidney cancer. The sequenced sample was CD4+ or CD8+ T cells sorted from blood, obtained in a trial of the OX40 agonist ivuxolimab. The chain is encoded by TRBV7-8 joined to TRBJ1-5; the D gene is possibly TRBD1, with 5 bases matching. The encoded CDR3 is CASSFAGLQPQHF. Read as DNA, the sequence is TGTGCCAGCAGCTTCGCAGGGCTTCAGCCCCAGCATTTT.